The source of this T cell receptor beta chain is a study of control samples from healthy donors and cancer patients (dated by TCRdb to about 2020). Library preparation employed the immunoSEQ multiplex PCR assay. TCRdb holds this immuneACCESS table with in-frame rearrangements only. Some clones are missing; in checked studies, unresolved V genes explain under half, and the rest has no known cause. The sample has some 130,000 clones on record, 80% to 95% of them singletons. About 2.5% of the sample is taken by the ten largest. The CDR3 numbers 16 residues from cysteine through phenylalanine. Of the read, only the CDR3 DNA is kept; its 48 bases are in frame from base 1. The germline V gene (reference sequence) supplies CDR1 SGHNT and CDR2 YYREEE. A distance of 19 bases separates the germline ends of V and J, which lose 5 bases and 5 bases respectively. For this clone: This clone's antigen is unknown. No much larger clone is present one base from it, and per-base qualities are unavailable.

This clonotype was obtained from a man aged 35-49 years in good health. Source material: blood. This sequence uses TRBV5-4 and TRBJ1-4; possibly the D gene is TRBD1, per 5 matching bases. The CDR3 has the sequence CASSPGGLGLNEKLFF. The sequenced DNA is TGTGCCAGCAGTCCTGGAGGCTTGGGGCTAAATGAAAAACTGTTTTTT.